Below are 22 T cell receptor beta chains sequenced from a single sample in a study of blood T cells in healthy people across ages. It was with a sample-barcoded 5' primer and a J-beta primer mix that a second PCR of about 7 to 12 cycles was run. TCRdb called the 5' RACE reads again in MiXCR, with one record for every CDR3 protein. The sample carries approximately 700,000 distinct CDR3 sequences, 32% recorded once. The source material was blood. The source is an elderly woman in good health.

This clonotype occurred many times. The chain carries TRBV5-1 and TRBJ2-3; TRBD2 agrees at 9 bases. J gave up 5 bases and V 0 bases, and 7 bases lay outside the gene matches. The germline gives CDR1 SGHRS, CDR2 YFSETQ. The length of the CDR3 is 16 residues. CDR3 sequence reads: CASSLVAGGPKDTQYF. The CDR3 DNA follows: TGCGCCAGCAGCTTGGTTGCGGGGGGGCCGAAAGATACGCAGTATTTT.

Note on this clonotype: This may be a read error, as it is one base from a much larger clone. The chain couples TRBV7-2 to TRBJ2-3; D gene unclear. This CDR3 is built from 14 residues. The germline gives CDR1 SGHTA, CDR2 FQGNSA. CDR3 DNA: TGTGCCGGCAGCTTAGTTTCCAGCACAGATACGCAGTATTTT. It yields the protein CAGSLVSSTDTQYF.

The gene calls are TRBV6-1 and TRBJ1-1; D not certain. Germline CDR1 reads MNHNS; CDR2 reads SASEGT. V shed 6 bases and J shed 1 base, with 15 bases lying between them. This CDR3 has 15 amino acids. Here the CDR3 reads CASRLSRASNTEAFF. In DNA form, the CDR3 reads TGTGCCAGCAGGCTCTCTCGGGCCTCGAACACTGAAGCTTTCTTT.

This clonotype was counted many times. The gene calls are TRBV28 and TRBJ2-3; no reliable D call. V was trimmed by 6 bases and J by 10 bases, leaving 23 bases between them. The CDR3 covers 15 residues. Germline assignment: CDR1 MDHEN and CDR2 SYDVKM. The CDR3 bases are TGTGCCAGCAGCCAATCCATCTACCCACGGATCGCGCAGTATTTT. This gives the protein CASSQSIYPRIAQYF.

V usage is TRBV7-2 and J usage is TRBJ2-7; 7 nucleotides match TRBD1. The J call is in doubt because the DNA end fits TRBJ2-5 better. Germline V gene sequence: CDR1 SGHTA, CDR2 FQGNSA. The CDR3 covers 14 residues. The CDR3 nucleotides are TGTGCCAGCAGCTTTTACACAGGGGAAGAGACCCAGTACTTC. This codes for CASSFYTGEETQYF.

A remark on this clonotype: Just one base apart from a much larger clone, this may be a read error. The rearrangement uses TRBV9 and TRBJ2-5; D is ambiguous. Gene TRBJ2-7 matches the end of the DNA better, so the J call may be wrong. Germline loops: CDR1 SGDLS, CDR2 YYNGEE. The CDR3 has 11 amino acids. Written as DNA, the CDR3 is TGTGCCAGCAGCGTGGCAGTCGAGCAGTACTTC. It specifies CASSVAVEQYF.

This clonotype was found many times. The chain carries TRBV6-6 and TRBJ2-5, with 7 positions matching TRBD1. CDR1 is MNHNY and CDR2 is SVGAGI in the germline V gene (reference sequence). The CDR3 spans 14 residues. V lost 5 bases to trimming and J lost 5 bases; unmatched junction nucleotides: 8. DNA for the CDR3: TGTGCCAGCAGTCGAAGGGGGCCTTGGGAGACCCAGTACTTC. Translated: CASSRRGPWETQYF.

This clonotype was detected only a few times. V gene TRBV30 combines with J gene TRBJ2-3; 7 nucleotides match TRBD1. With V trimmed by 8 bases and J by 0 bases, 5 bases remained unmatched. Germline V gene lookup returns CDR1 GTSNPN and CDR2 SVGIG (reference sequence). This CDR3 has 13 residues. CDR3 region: CAGTGVSTDTQYF. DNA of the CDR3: TGTGCCGGAACAGGGGTTAGCACAGATACGCAGTATTTT.

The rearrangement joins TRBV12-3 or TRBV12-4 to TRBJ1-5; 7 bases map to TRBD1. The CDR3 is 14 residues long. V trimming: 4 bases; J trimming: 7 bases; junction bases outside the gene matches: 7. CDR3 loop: CASSSDRDEQPQHF. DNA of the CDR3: TGTGCCAGCAGTTCAGACAGGGATGAACAGCCCCAGCATTTT.

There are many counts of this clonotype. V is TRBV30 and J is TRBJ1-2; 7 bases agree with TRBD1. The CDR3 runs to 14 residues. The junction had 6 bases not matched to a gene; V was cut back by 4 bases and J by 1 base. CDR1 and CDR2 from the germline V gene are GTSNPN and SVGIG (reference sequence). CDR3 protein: CAWIPGQNNYGYTF. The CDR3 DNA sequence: TGTGCCTGGATCCCGGGACAGAATAACTATGGCTACACCTTC.

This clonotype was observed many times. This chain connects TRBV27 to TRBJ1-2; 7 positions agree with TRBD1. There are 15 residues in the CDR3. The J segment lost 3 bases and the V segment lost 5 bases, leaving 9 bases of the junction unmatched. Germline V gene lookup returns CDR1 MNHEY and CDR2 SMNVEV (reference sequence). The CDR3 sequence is CASSPRQGLDYGYTF. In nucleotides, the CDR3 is TGTGCCAGCAGTCCGAGACAGGGACTTGACTATGGCTACACCTTC.

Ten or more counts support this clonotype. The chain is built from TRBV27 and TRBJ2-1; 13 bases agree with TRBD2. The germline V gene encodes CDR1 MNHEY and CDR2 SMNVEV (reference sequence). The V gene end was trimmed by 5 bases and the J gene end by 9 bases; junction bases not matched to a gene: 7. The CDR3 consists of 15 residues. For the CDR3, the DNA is TGTGCCAGCAGTCTAACTAGCGGGGGGGAAAGTGAGCAGTTCTTC. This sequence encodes CASSLTSGGESEQFF.

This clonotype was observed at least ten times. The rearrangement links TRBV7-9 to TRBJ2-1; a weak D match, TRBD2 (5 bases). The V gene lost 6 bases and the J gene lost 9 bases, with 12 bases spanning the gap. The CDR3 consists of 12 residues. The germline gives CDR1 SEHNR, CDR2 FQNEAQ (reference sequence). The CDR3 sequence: CASRPLGGEQFF. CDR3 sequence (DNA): TGTGCCAGCAGGCCTCTAGGAGGTGAGCAGTTCTTC.

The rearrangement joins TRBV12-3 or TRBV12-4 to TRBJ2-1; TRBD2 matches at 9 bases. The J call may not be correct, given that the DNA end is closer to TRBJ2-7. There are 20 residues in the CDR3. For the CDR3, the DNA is TGTGCCAGCAGTACTAGTCGAAGCGGGGGGCTCCAAGGCTCCTACAATGAGCAGTACTTC. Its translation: CASSTSRSGGLQGSYNEQYF.

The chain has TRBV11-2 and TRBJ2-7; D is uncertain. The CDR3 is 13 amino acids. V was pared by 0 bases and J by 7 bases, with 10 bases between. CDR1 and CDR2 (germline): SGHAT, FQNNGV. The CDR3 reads CASSLDSTNEQYF. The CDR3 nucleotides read TGTGCCAGCAGCTTAGATAGTACCAATGAGCAGTACTTC.

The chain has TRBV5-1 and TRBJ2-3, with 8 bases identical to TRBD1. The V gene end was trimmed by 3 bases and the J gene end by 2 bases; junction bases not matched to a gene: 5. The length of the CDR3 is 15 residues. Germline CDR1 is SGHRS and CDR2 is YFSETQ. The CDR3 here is CASSCDRGHTDTQYF. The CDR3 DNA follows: TGCGCCAGCAGCTGTGACAGGGGTCACACAGATACGCAGTATTTT.

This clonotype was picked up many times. Here the CDR3 reads CASRSGTGSYEQYF. In nucleotides, the CDR3 is TGCGCCAGCCGTTCCGGGACAGGGTCCTACGAGCAGTACTTC. The V and J genes are TRBV5-1 and TRBJ2-7; 9 nucleotides match TRBD1. The CDR3 covers 14 residues. V lost 7 bases and J lost 1; bases outside the gene matches: 6. Germline V gene lookup returns CDR1 SGHRS and CDR2 YFSETQ.

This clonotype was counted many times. The CDR3 region has the DNA TGCGCCAGCAGTCGACAGCCTTACAATGAGCAGTTCTTC. Translating gives CASSRQPYNEQFF. This chain links TRBV5-1 with TRBJ2-1; weak D call: TRBD1 (5 bases). Per germline, CDR1 SGHRS and CDR2 YFSETQ. The CDR3 spans 13 residues. Deletions cut 5 bases from V and 4 bases from J, with 10 bases between.

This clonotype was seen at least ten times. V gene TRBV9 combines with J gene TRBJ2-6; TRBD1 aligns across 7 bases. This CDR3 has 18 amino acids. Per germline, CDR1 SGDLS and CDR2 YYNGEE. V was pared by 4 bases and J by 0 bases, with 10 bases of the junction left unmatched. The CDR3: CASSRTGTVISGANVLTF. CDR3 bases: TGTGCCAGCAGCAGAACCGGGACAGTTATCTCTGGGGCCAACGTCCTGACTTTC.

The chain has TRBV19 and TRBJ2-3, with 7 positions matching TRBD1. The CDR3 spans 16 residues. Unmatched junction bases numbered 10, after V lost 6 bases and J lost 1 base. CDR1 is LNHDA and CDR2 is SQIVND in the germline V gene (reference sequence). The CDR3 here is CASSWDSPTGTDTQYF. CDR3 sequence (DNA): TGTGCCAGTAGCTGGGACAGTCCGACGGGCACAGATACGCAGTATTTT.

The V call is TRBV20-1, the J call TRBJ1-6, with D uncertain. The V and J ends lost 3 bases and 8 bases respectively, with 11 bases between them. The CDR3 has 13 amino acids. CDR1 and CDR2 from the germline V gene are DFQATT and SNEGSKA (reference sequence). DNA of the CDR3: TGCAGTGCTAGCCGGGAGCCCTATTCACCCCTCCACTTT. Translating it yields CSASREPYSPLHF.

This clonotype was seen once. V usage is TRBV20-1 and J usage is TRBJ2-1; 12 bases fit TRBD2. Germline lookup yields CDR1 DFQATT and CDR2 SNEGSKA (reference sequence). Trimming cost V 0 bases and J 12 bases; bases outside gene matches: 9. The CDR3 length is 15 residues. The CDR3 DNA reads TGCAGTGCTAGAGATACACTAGCGGGAGGTGTGAGGCAGTTCTTC. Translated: CSARDTLAGGVRQFF.